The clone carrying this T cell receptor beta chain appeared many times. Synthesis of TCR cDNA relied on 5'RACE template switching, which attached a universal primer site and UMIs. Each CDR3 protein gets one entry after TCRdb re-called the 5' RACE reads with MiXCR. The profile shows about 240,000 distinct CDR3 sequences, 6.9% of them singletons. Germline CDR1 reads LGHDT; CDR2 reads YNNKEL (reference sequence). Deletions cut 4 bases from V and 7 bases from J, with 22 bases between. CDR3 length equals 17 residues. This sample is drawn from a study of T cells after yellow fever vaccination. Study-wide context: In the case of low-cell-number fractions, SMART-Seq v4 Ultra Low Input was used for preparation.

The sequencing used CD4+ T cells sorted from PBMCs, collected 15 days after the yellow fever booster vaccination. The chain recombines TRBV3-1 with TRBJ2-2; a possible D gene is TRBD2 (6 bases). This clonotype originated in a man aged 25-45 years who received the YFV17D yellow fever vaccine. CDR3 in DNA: TGTGCCAGCAGCCGGAGTGGAAGCGGAGGGCCGATCGGGGAGCTGTTTTTT. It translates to CASSRSGSGGPIGELFF.